The rows below give T cell receptor beta chains drawn from one sample of a study of blood T cells in healthy people across ages. MiXCR, run by TCRdb on the 5' RACE reads, gives a single entry per CDR3 protein. The sample holds fewer than 900,000 distinct CDR3 sequences, about 37% seen once. The sequenced sample was blood. The receptors here all came from a man in his late teens or twenties in good health. Both conserved end residues are part of each CDR3. The D gene is left open where the match is weak. Clone size is stated in some rows and not others, as once, few, many or a class when expanded.

>TRBD1|TRBV7-2|TRBJ1-2|few
TGTGCCAGCAGCCCCACAGGGGGCAACTCTAACTATGGCTACACCTTC
CASSPTGGNSNYGYTF
>TRBD1|TRBV20-1|TRBJ1-5|many
TGCAGTGCTATCGGGACAGGGCGCCCCAATCAGCCCCAGCATTTT
CSAIGTGRPNQPQHF
>.|TRBV14|TRBJ2-3|few
TGTGCCAGCAGCCACGTAAGACAGTCCCTCACAGATACGCAGTATTTT
CASSHVRQSLTDTQYF
>TRBD2|TRBV20-1|TRBJ2-7|.
TGCAGTGCCCCGGGACTAGCGGGGGGTTACGAGCAGTACTTC
CSAPGLAGGYEQYF
>TRBD2|TRBV5-1|TRBJ2-3|.
TGCGCCAGCAGCTTGGGGGACTACCCGACCACAGATACGCAGTATTTT
CASSLGDYPTTDTQYF
>.|TRBV5-1|TRBJ2-3|few
TGCGCCAGCAGCTCGCAACGGGGAGCCACAGATACGCAGTATTTT
CASSSQRGATDTQYF
>.|TRBV29-1|TRBJ2-7|few
TGCAGCGGGGCCGAATTCTACGAGCAGTACTTC
CSGAEFYEQYF
>TRBD2|TRBV24-1|TRBJ2-5|.
TGTGCCACCAGTGACTGGACTAGCGGGAGGGCTGAGGAGACCCAGTACTTC
CATSDWTSGRAEETQYF
>.|TRBV7-2|TRBJ1-6|few
TGTGCCAGCAGCTCCGGCGGGGGGCGATGGTCACCCCTCCACTTT
CASSSGGGRWSPLHF
>.|TRBV11-2|TRBJ2-5|few
TGTGCCAGCAGCCAACCAGCCGGCGTGGAGACCCAGTACTTC
CASSQPAGVETQYF
>TRBD1|TRBV20-1|TRBJ1-5|.
TGCAGTGCTCCGCACACCAGGGGGTTTGAAAATCAGCCCCAGCATTTT
CSAPHTRGFENQPQHF
>TRBD1|TRBV6-2/TRBV6-3|TRBJ2-7|many
TGTGCCAGCAGTTTACCGGGACAGATCGACGAGCAGTACTTC
CASSLPGQIDEQYF
>.|TRBV20-1|TRBJ2-7|few
TGCAGTGCGCAGGGACTTCTCGAGCAGTACTTC
CSAQGLLEQYF
>TRBD2|TRBV20-1|TRBJ2-1|.
TGCAGTGCGGAACCTTCGACTAGCGGGGGCAATGAGCAGTTCTTC
CSAEPSTSGGNEQFF
>.|TRBV9|TRBJ2-1|many
TGTGCCAGCAGCGCCTCGGGGAGCGCAAGCTCCTACAATGAGCAGTTCTTC
CASSASGSASSYNEQFF
>.|TRBV12-3/TRBV12-4|TRBJ1-2|many
TGTGCCAGCAACCCTCGGTTGGGGGGCTCCAAGGATGCTGGTTATGGCTACACCTTC
CASNPRLGGSKDAGYGYTF
>.|TRBV12-3/TRBV12-4|TRBJ2-4|.
TGTGCCAGCAGTTATGGGACAAGAAAAAACATTCAGTACTTC
CASSYGTRKNIQYF
>TRBD2|TRBV30|TRBJ2-3|few
TGTGCCTGGAGTGGGACTAGCGGGGGCCGAACTAGCACAGATACGCAGTATTTT
CAWSGTSGGRTSTDTQYF
>.|TRBV20-1|TRBJ2-7|many
TGCAGTTCGGGGCAGGACCCCTACGAGCAGTACTTC
CSSGQDPYEQYF
>TRBD2|TRBV4-2|TRBJ2-3|.
TGTGCCAGCAGCCGGTTGGGTAGCGGGGGCACAGATACGCAGTATTTT
CASSRLGSGGTDTQYF
>.|TRBV20-1|TRBJ1-2|.
TGCAGTGGTACCCTGGGGGACGGCTACACCTTC
CSGTLGDGYTF
>.|TRBV5-1|TRBJ2-7|.
TGCGCCAGCAGCGTGGAGGCACCTCCTTACGAGCAGTACTTC
CASSVEAPPYEQYF
>.|TRBV20-1|TRBJ2-7|.
TGCAGTGCTGTTCCGTGGGTCGGCGAGCAGTACTTC
CSAVPWVGEQYF
>TRBD2|TRBV12-3/TRBV12-4|TRBJ2-3|many
TGTGCCAGCAGTTTAGCTCGAGCGGGGACCACAGATACGCAGTATTTT
CASSLARAGTTDTQYF
>.|TRBV27|TRBJ2-2|few
TGTGCCAGCAGTTTAAGGAAAGGGATGAACACCGGGGAGCTGTTTTTT
CASSLRKGMNTGELFF
>.|TRBV12-3/TRBV12-4|TRBJ1-1|.
.
CASSFGNGVTEAFF
>.|TRBV2|TRBJ1-5|.
TGTGCCAGCAGTGAAGAACCACAGGGATGGGATCAGCCCCAGCATTTT
CASSEEPQGWDQPQHF
>TRBD1|TRBV5-1|TRBJ2-5|many
TGCGCCAGCACCATACGACAGGGGAGGAGGGAGACCCAGTACTTC
CASTIRQGRRETQYF
>TRBD2|TRBV6-2/TRBV6-3|TRBJ2-1|.
TGTGTCAGCAGTCTACTCCGCGGGGGTGAATACAATGAGCAGTTCTTC
CVSSLLRGGEYNEQFF
>.|TRBV28|TRBJ1-2|.
TGTGCCGGCAGTCCGGTTAGGGGGGGCCATGGATATGGCTACACCTTC
CAGSPVRGGHGYGYTF
>.|TRBV12-3/TRBV12-4|TRBJ2-2|many
TGTGCCAGTCGACTGCAAGACACCGGGGAGCTGTTTTTT
CASRLQDTGELFF
>TRBD1|TRBV12-3/TRBV12-4|TRBJ1-2|.
TGTGCCAGCAGTTTATTTCGACAGGGAACTGATGGCTACACCTTC
CASSLFRQGTDGYTF
>TRBD2|TRBV6-2/TRBV6-3|TRBJ2-7|.
TGTGCCGGCAGTTACAAGGGACTAGCCGGTTCCAATGAGCAGTACTTC
CAGSYKGLAGSNEQYF
>.|TRBV7-2|TRBJ2-7|many
TGTGCCAGCAGCTTAGAGGCGGGTAGGTCCTACGAGCAGTACTTC
CASSLEAGRSYEQYF
>TRBD1|TRBV10-3|TRBJ1-1|.
TGTGCCACAAACACGCCGAGGACAGGGGGCGCGAGCGGCGGCACTGAAGCTTTCTTT
CATNTPRTGGASGGTEAFF
>.|TRBV7-3|TRBJ1-1|.
TGTGCCAGCAGCACCCAATCAACAACTGAAGCTTTCTTT
CASSTQSTTEAFF
>.|TRBV7-9|TRBJ1-5|few
TGTGCCAGCAGCGATACATCACAGGGTTTTAACAATCAGCCCCAGCATTTT
CASSDTSQGFNNQPQHF
>TRBD1|TRBV4-3|TRBJ1-4|.
TGCGCCAGCGGCCAAGACGGGACAGAAACTAATGAAAAACTGTTTTTT
CASGQDGTETNEKLFF
>.|TRBV28|TRBJ1-1|few
TGTGCCAGCAAGGGGGGAGCGGCTGAAGCTTTCTTT
CASKGGAAEAFF
>.|TRBV5-1|TRBJ2-5|.
TGCGCCAGCAGACCTGGACAGATCCAAGAGACCCAGTACTTC
CASRPGQIQETQYF
>TRBD2|TRBV12-3/TRBV12-4|TRBJ2-3|few
TGTGCCAGCAGCCCGGATGATAGCGGGGGCACAGATACGCAGTATTTT
CASSPDDSGGTDTQYF
>.|TRBV5-1|TRBJ1-1|.
TGCGCCAGCAGCCACGGACCTCCGAACACTGAAGCTTTCTTT
CASSHGPPNTEAFF
>.|TRBV12-3/TRBV12-4|TRBJ1-1|few
TGTGCCAGCATGCGGGACTCAGTGAACACTGAAGCTTTCTTT
CASMRDSVNTEAFF
>TRBD1|TRBV7-2|TRBJ2-5|few
TGTGCCAGCAGCATCGGGACAGCGTACCAAGAGACCCAGTACTTC
CASSIGTAYQETQYF
>.|TRBV3-1|TRBJ2-1|.
TGTGCCAGCAGCCAACCGGGACGTAGCTCCTACAATGAGCAGTTCTTC
CASSQPGRSSYNEQFF
>.|TRBV9|TRBJ2-1|few
TGTGCCAGCAGCGTAGTTGAAACAGCTAGCTCCTACAATGAGCAGTTCTTC
CASSVVETASSYNEQFF
>.|TRBV7-2|TRBJ1-1|few
TGTGCCAGCAGCATAACGGCAGGGATGGGTACTGAAGCTTTCTTT
CASSITAGMGTEAFF
>TRBD1|TRBV4-2|TRBJ2-7|few
TGTGCCAGCAGCCAAGATAGGGTGACAGGGGATTCCAATGAGCAGTACTTC
CASSQDRVTGDSNEQYF
>.|TRBV7-2|TRBJ2-3|.
TGTGCCAGCAGCTTAAACAGGAGAGATACGCAGTATTTT
CASSLNRRDTQYF
>TRBD2|TRBV28|TRBJ2-1|.
TGTGCCAGCAGTTATACTAGCGGGGGGCCCAATGAGCAGTTCTTC
CASSYTSGGPNEQFF
>TRBD1|TRBV4-3|TRBJ1-4|few
TGCGCCAGCAGCCCGAAGCAGGACAGGGCCGAAAAACTGTTTTTT
CASSPKQDRAEKLFF
>TRBD2|TRBV3-1|TRBJ2-7|.
TGTGCCAGCAGCTCCCGACTAGCGGGAGACGAGCAGTACTTC
CASSSRLAGDEQYF
>.|TRBV29-1|TRBJ2-5|.
TGCAGCGTTGTCGGGGGTGCGGAGACCCAGTACTTC
CSVVGGAETQYF
>.|TRBV7-6|TRBJ1-6|few
TGTGCCAGCAGCCAGACAATCCGGGCCCTCCACTTT
CASSQTIRALHF
>TRBD1|TRBV20-1|TRBJ1-5|.
TGCAGTGCTACGGACAGGGGAGATTCCTTTTGGCAGCCCCAGCATTTT
CSATDRGDSFWQPQHF
>.|TRBV7-8|TRBJ2-5|once
TGTGCCGGCAGCTTGAGTGACCACCAAGAGACCCAGTACTTC
CAGSLSDHQETQYF
>.|TRBV7-2|TRBJ1-2|.
TGTGCCAGCAGCCCCTGGGGGTACTATGGCTACACCTTC
CASSPWGYYGYTF
>TRBD1|TRBV12-3/TRBV12-4|TRBJ2-3|many
TGTGCCAGCAGTTCAGGGGGTGAGGGCACAGATACGCAGTATTTT
CASSSGGEGTDTQYF
>.|TRBV28|TRBJ1-2|.
TGTGCCAGCAGCCTGGGAGGGCAGGATAACTATGGCTACACCTTC
CASSLGGQDNYGYTF
>.|TRBV20-1|TRBJ2-5|few
TGCAGTGCTGCCAGGGAGGAGACCCAGTACTTC
CSAAREETQYF